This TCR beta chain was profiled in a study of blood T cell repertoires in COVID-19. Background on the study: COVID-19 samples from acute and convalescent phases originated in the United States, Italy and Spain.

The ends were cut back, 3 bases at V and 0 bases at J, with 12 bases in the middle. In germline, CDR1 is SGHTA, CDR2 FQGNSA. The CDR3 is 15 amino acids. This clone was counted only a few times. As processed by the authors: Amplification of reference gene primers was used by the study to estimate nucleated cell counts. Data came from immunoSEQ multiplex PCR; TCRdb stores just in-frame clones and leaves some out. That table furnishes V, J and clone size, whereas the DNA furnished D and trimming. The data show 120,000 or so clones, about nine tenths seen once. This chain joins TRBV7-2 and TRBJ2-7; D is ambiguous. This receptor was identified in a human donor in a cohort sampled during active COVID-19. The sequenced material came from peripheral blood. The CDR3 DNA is TGTGCCAGCAGCTTGACGGAGTCTATCTCCTACGAGCAGTACTTC. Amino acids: CASSLTESISYEQYF.